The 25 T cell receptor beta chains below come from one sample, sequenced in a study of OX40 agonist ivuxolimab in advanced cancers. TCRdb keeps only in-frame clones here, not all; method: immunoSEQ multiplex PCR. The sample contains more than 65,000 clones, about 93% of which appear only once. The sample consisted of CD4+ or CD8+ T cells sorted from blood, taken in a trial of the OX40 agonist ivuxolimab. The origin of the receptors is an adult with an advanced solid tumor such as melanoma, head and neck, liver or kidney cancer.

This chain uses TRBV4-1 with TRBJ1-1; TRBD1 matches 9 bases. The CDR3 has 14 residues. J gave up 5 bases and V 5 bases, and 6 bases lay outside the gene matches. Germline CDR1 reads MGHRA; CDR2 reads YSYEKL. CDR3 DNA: TGCGCCAGCAGCTCTTCCGGGACAGGGACTGAAGCTTTCTTT. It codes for CASSSSGTGTEAFF.

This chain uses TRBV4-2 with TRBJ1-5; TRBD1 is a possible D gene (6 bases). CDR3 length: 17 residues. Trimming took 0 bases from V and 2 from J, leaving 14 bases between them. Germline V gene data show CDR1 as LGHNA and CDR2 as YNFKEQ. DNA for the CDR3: TGTGCCAGCAGCCAAGATCGGGGGCAGGGCGGCAATCAGCCCCAGCATTTT. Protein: CASSQDRGQGGNQPQHF.

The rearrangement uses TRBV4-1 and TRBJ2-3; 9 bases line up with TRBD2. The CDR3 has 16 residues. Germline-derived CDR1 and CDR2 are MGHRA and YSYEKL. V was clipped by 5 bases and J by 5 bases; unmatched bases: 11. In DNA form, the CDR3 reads TGCGCCAGCAGCGCGGCGCGTGGACTAGCGTTAGATACGCAGTATTTT. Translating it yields CASSAARGLALDTQYF.

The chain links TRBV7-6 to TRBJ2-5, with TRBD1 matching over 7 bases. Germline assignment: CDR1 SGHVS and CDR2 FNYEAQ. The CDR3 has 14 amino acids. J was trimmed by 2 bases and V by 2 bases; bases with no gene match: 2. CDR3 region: CASSLLQGQETQYF. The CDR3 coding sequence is TGTGCCAGCAGCTTATTACAGGGGCAAGAGACCCAGTACTTC.

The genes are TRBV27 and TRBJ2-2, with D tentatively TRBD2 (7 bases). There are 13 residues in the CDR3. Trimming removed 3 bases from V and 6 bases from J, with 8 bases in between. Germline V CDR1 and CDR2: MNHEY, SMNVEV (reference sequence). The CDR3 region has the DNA TGTGCCAGCAGTTTCGGGGGGCCCGGGGAGCTGTTTTTT. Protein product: CASSFGGPGELFF.

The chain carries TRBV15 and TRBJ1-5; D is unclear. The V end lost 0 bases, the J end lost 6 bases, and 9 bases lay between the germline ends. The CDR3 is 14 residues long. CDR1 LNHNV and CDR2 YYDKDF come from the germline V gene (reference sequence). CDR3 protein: CATSRDTWGQPQHF. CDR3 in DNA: TGTGCCACCAGCAGAGATACTTGGGGTCAGCCCCAGCATTTT.

The CDR3 sequence: CTTGTGGLGTEAFF. The CDR3 DNA sequence: TGTACCACGGGGACAGGAGGGTTGGGGACTGAAGCTTTCTTT. The rearrangement links TRBV6-5 to TRBJ1-1, with TRBD1 matching 8 bases. The CDR3 spans 14 residues. The germline gives CDR1 MNHEY, CDR2 SVGAGI.

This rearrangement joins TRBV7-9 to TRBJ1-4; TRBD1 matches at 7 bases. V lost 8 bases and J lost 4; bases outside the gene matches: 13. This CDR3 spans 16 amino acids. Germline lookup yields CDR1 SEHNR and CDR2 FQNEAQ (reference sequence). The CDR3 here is CASLHPWQGVNEKLFF. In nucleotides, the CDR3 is TGTGCCAGCCTACACCCGTGGCAGGGGGTTAATGAAAAACTGTTTTTT.

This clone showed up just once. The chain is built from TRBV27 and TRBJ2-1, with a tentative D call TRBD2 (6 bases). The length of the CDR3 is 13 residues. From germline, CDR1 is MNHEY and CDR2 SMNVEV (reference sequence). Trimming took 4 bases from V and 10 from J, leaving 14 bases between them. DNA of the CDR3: TGTGCCAGCAGTTACTCGGCGGGGTTCGAGCAGTTCTTC. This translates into CASSYSAGFEQFF.

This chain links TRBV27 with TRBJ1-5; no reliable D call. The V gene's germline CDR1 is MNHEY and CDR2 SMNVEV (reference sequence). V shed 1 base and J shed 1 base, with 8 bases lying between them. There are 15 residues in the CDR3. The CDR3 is CASSLYLASNQPQHF. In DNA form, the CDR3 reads TGTGCCAGCAGTTTATATTTAGCGAGCAATCAGCCCCAGCATTTT.

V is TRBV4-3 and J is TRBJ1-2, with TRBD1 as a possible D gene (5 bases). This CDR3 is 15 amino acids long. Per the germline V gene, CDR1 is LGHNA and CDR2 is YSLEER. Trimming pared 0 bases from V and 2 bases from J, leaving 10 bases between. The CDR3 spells CASSQDSDSNYGYTF. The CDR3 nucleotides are TGCGCCAGCAGCCAAGATTCCGACAGCAACTATGGCTACACCTTC.

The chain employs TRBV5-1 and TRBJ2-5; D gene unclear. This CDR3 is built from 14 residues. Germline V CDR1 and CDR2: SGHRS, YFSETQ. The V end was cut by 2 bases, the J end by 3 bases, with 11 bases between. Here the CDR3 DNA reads TGCGCCAGCAGCTTTCGTCGGGCAGAAGAGACCCAGTACTTC. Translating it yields CASSFRRAEETQYF.

The CDR3 reads CASSESPAGTFTISTDTQYF. The CDR3 nucleotides read TGTGCCAGCAGTGAATCCCCCGCCGGGACCTTCACTATTAGCACAGATACGCAGTATTTT. The chain employs TRBV6-4 and TRBJ2-3; D may correspond to TRBD1 or TRBD2 (5 bases each). In germline, CDR1 is MRHNA, CDR2 SNTAGT. The germline V and J ends were trimmed by 3 bases and 0 bases, with 25 bases remaining between them. The CDR3 sequence is 20 residues long.

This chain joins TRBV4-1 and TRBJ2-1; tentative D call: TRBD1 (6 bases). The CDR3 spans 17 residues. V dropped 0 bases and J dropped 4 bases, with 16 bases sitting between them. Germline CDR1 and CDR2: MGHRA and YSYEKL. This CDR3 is CASSQESYRAQYNEQFF. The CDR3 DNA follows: TGCGCCAGCAGCCAAGAAAGCTACAGGGCCCAATACAATGAGCAGTTCTTC.

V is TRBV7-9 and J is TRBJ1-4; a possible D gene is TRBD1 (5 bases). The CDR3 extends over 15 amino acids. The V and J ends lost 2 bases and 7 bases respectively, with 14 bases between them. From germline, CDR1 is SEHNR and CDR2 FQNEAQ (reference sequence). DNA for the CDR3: TGTGCCAGCAGCTTACCTCTGGGGGTCGGTGAAAAACTGTTTTTT. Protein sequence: CASSLPLGVGEKLFF.

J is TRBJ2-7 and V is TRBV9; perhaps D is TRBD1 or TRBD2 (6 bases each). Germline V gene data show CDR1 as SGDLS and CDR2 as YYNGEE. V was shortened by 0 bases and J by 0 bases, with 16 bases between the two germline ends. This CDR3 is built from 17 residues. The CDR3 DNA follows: TGTGCCAGCAGCGTAGCGGGGGCTGGAGCGGGCTCCTACGAGCAGTACTTC. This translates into CASSVAGAGAGSYEQYF.

DNA of the CDR3: TGTGCCAGCAGTTGGGCACTGAACACTGAAGCTTTCTTT. Protein product: CASSWALNTEAFF. The V and J genes are TRBV27 and TRBJ1-1; D is undetermined. The germline CDR1 and CDR2 sequences are MNHEY and SMNVEV (reference sequence). Trimming took 4 bases from V and 0 from J, leaving 6 bases between them. The CDR3 is made up of 13 amino acids.

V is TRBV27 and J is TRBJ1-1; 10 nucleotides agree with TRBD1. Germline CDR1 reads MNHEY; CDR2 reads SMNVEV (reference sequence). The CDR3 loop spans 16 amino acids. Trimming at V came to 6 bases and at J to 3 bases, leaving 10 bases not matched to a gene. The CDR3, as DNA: TGTGCCAGCAGGATCGATATTGGGACAGGGGACACTGAAGCTTTCTTT. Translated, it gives CASRIDIGTGDTEAFF.

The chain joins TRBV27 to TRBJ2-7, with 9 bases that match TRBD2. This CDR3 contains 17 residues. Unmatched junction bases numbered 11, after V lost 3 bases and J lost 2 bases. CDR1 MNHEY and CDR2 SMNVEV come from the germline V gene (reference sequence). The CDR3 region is CASSFAGPGGGAYEQYF. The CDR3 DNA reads TGTGCCAGCAGTTTTGCAGGGCCCGGCGGGGGGGCCTACGAGCAGTACTTC.

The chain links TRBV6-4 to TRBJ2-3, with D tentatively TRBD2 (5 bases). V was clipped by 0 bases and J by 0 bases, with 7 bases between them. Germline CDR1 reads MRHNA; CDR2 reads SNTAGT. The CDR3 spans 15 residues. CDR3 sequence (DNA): TGTGCCAGCAGTGACTCAGCGGCTAGCACAGATACGCAGTATTTT. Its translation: CASSDSAASTDTQYF.

This CDR3 reads CASSGQVNWGNQPQHF. In DNA form, the CDR3 reads TGTGCCAGCAGCGGGCAGGTTAATTGGGGCAATCAGCCCCAGCATTTT. The chain uses TRBV27 and TRBJ1-5; D call uncertain. CDR1 and CDR2 from the germline V gene are MNHEY and SMNVEV (reference sequence). The CDR3 contains 16 residues. V was clipped by 6 bases and J by 2 bases, with 17 bases between them.

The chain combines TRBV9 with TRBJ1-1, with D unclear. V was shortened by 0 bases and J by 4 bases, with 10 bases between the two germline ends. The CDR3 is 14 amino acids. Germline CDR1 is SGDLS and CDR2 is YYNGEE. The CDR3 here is CASSVGRSSTEAFF. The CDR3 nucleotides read TGTGCCAGCAGCGTAGGGCGGTCGTCCACTGAAGCTTTCTTT.

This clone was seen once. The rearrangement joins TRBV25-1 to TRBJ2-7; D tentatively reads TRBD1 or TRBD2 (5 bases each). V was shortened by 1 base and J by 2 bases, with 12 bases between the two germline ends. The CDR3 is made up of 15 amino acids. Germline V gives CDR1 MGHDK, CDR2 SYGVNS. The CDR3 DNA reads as TGTGCCAGCAGTGAATTGAGGGGAAGGGCCTACGAGCAGTACTTC. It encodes CASSELRGRAYEQYF.

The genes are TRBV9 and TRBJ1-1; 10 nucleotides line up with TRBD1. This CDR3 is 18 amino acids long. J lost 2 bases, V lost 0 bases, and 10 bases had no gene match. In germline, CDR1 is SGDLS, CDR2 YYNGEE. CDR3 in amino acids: CASSVVAPGQGGNTEAFF. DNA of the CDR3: TGTGCCAGCAGCGTAGTAGCCCCCGGACAGGGGGGAAACACTGAAGCTTTCTTT. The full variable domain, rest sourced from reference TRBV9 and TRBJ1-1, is DSGVTQTPKHLITATGQRVTLRCSPRSGDLSVYWYQQSLDQGLQFLIQYYNGEERAKGNILERFSAQQFPDLHSELNLSSLELGDSALYFCASSVVAPGQGGNTEAFFGQGTRLTVV.

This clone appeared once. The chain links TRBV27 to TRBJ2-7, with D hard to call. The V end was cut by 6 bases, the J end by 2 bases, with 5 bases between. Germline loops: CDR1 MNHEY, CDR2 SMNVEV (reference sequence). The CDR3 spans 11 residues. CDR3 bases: TGTGCCAGCAGGACCCCCTACGAGCAGTACTTC. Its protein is CASRTPYEQYF.